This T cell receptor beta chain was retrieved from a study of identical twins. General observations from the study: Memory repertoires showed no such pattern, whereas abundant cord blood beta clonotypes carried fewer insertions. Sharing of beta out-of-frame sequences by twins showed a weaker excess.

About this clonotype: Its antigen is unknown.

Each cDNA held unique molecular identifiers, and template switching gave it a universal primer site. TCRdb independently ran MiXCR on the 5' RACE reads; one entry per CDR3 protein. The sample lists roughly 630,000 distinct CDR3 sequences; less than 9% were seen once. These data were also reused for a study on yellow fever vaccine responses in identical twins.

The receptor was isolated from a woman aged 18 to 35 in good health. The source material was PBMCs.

The DNA of the CDR3 is TGTGCCAGCAGCTTCTTCGGGGAGGGTGAAAAACTGTTTTTT. Translated, it gives CASSFFGEGEKLFF. The rearrangement joins TRBV7-6 to TRBJ1-4; D ambiguous. V was clipped by 3 bases and J by 7 bases, with 12 bases between them. This CDR3 region has 14 residues. Germline CDR1 reads SGHVS; CDR2 reads FNYEAQ.